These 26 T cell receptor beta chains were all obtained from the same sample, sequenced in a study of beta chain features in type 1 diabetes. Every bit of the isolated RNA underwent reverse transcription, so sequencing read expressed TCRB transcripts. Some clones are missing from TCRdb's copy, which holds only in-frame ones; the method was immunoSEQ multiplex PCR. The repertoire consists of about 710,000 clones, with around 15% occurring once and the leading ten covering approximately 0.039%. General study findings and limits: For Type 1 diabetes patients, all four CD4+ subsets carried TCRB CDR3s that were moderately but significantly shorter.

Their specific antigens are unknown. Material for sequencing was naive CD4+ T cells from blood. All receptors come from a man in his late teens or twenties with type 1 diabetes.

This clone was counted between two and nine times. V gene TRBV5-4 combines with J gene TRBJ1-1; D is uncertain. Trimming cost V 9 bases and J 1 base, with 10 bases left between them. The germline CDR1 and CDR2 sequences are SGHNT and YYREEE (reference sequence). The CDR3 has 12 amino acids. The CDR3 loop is CATTGKNTEAFF. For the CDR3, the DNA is TGTGCCACTACGGGGAAGAACACTGAAGCTTTCTTT. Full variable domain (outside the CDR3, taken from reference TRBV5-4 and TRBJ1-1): ETGVTQSPTHLIKTRGQQVTLRCSSQSGHNTVSWYQQALGQGPQFIFQYYREEENGRGNFPPRFSGLQFPNYSSELNVNALELDDSALYLCATTGKNTEAFFGQGTRLTVV.

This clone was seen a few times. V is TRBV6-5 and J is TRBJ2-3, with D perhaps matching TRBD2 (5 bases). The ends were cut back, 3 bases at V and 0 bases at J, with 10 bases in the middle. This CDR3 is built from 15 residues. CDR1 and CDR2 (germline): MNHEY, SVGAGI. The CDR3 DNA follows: TGTGCCAGCAGTTATAGCGATGCTAGCACAGATACGCAGTATTTT. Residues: CASSYSDASTDTQYF.

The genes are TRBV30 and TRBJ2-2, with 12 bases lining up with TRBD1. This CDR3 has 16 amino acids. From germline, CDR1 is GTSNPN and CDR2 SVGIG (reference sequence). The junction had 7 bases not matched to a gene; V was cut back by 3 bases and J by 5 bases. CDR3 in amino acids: CAWSPGTGGLTGELFF. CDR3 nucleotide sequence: TGTGCCTGGAGCCCCGGGACAGGGGGCTTAACCGGGGAGCTGTTTTTT.

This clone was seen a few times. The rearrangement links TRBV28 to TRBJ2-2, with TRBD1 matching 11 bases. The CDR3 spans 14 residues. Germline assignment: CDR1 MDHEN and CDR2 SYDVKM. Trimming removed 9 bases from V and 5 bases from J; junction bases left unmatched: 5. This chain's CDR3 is CASRTGGNTGELFF. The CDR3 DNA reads TGTGCCAGTCGGACAGGGGGCAATACCGGGGAGCTGTTTTTT.

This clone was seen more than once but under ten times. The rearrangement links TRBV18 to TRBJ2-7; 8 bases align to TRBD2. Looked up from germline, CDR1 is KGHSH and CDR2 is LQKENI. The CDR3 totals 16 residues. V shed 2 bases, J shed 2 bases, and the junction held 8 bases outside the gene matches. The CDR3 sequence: CASSPFEGREAYEQYF. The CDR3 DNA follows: TGTGCCAGCTCACCATTCGAGGGGCGGGAGGCCTACGAGCAGTACTTC. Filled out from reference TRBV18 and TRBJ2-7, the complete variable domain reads NAGVMQNPRHLVRRRGQEARLRCSPMKGHSHVYWYRQLPEEGLKFMVYLQKENIIDESGMPKERFSAEFPKEGPSILRIQQVVRGDSAAYFCASSPFEGREAYEQYFGPGTRLTVT.

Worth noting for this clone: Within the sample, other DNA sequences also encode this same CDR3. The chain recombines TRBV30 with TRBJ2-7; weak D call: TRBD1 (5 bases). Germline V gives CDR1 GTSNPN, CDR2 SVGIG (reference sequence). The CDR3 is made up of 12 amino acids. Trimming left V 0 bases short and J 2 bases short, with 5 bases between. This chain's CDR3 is CAWSVTAYEQYF. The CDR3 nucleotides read TGTGCCTGGAGTGTGACAGCCTACGAGCAGTACTTC.

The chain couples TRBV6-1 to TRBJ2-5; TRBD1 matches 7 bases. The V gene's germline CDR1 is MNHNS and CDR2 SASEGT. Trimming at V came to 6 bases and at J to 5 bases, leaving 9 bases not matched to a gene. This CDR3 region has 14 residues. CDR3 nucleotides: TGTGCCAGCAGACCCCGAGGGGGCCGGGAGACCCAGTACTTC. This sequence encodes CASRPRGGRETQYF.

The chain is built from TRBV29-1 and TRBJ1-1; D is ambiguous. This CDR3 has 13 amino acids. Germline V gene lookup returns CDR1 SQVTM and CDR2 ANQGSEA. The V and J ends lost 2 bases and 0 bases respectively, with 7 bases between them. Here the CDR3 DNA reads TGCAGCGTTGAAATGGCATTGAACACTGAAGCTTTCTTT. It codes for CSVEMALNTEAFF. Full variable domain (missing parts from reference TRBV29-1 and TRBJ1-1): SAVISQKPSRDICQRGTSLTIQCQVDSQVTMMFWYRQQPGQSLTLIATANQGSEATYESGFVIDKFPISRPNLTFSTLTVSNMSPEDSSIYLCSVEMALNTEAFFGQGTRLTVV.

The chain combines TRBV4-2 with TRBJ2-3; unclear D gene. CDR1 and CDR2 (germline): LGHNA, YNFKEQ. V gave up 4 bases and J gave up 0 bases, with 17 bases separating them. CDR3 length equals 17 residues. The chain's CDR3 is CASSPRRRDTSTDTQYF. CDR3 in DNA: TGTGCCAGCAGCCCACGCCGAAGGGATACCAGCACAGATACGCAGTATTTT.

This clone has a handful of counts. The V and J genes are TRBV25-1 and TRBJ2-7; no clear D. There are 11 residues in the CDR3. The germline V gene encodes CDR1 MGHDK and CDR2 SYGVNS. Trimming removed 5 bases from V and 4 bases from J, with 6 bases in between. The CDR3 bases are TGTGCCAGCAGTAATCTATACGAGCAGTACTTC. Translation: CASSNLYEQYF.

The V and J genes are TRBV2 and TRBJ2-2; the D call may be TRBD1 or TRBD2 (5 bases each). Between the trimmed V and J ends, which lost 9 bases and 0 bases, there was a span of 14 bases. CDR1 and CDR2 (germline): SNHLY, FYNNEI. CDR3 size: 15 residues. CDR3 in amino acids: CASEGWTANTGELFF. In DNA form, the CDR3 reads TGTGCCAGTGAGGGGTGGACGGCGAACACCGGGGAGCTGTTTTTT.

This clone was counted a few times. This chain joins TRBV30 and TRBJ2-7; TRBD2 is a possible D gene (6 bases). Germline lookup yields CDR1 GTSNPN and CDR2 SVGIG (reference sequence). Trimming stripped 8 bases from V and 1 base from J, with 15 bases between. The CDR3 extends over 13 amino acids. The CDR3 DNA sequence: TGTGCCCTTTGGGGCGGGATTTCCTACGAGCAGTACTTC. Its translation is CALWGGISYEQYF.

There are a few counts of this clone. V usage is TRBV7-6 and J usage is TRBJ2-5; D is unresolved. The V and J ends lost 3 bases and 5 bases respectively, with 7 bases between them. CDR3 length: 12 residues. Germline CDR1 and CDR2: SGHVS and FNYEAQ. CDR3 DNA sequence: TGTGCCAGCAGCTTCGTTCGGGAGACCCAGTACTTC. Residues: CASSFVRETQYF.

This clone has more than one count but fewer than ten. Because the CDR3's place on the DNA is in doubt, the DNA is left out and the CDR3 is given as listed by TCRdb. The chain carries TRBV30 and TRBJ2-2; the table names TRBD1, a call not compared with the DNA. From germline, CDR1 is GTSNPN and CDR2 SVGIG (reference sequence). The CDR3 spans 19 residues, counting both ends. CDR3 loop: CAWSVGAQFGLSSPGSCFF.

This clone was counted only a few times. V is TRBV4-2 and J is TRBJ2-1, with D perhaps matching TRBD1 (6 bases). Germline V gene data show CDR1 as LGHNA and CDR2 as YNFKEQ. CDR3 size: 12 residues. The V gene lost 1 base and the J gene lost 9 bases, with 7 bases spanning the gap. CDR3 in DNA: TGTGCCAGCAGCCAAGCAGGGGTTGAGCAGTTCTTC. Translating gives CASSQAGVEQFF.

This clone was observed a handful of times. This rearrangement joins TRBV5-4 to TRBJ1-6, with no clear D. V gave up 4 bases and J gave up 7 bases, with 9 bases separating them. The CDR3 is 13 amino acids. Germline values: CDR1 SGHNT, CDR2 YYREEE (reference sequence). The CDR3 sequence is CASSPRTNSPLHF. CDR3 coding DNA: TGTGCCAGCAGCCCTAGAACCAATTCACCCCTCCACTTT.

The CDR3 here is CASSLTLDGYNQPQHF. For the CDR3, the DNA is TGTGCCAGCAGCCTGACTCTCGACGGATACAATCAGCCCCAGCATTTT. V is TRBV7-2 and J is TRBJ1-5, with D uncertain. The CDR3 spans 16 residues. Trimming took off 5 bases at V and 3 bases at J, with 17 bases between the two ends. The germline gives CDR1 SGHTA, CDR2 FQGNSA.

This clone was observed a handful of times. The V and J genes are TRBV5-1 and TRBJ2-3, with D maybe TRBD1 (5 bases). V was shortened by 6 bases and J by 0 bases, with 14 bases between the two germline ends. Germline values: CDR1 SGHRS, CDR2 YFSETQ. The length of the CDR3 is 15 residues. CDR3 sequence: CASNIGTGSTDTQYF. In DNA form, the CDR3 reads TGCGCCAGCAACATTGGAACAGGTAGCACAGATACGCAGTATTTT.

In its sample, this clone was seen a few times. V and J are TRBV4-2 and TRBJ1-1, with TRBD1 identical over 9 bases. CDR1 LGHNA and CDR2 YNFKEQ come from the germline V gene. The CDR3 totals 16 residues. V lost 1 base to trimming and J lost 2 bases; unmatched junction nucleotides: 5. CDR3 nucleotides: TGTGCCAGCAGCCAAGCCGGGACAGGGTATAACACTGAAGCTTTCTTT. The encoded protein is CASSQAGTGYNTEAFF.

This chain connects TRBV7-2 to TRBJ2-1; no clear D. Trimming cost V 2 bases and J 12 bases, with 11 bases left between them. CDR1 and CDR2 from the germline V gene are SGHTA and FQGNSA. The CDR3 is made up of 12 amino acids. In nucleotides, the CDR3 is TGTGCCAGCAGCTTACTTAGGTCAGGGCAGTTCTTC. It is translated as CASSLLRSGQFF.

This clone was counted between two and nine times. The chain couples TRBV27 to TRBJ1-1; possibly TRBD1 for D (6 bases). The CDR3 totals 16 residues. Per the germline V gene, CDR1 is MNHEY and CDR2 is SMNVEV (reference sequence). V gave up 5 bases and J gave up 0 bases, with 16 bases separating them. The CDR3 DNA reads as TGTGCCAGCAGTCCCTGGGGGACACTCATGAACACTGAAGCTTTCTTT. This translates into CASSPWGTLMNTEAFF.

The CDR3 bases are TGCGCCAGCAGCTTGGGGGCGCCGGGCTATGGCTACACCTTC. It yields the protein CASSLGAPGYGYTF. The chain is built from TRBV5-1 and TRBJ1-2; D is unresolved. This CDR3 contains 14 residues. Germline CDR1 SGHRS, CDR2 YFSETQ. Trimming removed 0 bases from V and 4 bases from J, with 10 bases in between.

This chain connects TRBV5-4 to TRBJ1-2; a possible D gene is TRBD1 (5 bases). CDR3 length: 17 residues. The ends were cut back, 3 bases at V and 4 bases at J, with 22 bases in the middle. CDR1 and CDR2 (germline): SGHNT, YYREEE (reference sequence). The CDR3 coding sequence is TGTGCCAGCAGCTCAGGAGGTACAGGAGGTTCATTCTATGGCTACACCTTC. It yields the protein CASSSGGTGGSFYGYTF.

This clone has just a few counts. CDR3 residues: CAWSVPPQNTEAFF. Written as DNA, the CDR3 is TGTGCCTGGAGTGTACCTCCCCAGAACACTGAAGCTTTCTTT. This chain connects TRBV30 to TRBJ1-1; D is undetermined. The CDR3 covers 14 residues. Between the trimmed V and J ends, which lost 0 bases and 1 base, there was a span of 9 bases. Germline lookup yields CDR1 GTSNPN and CDR2 SVGIG (reference sequence).

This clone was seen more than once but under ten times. CDR3 in DNA: TGCGCCACCTCCACAACCGGCGGGACAGGGGTGGAGACCCAGTACTTC. Translating gives CATSTTGGTGVETQYF. The V gene is TRBV5-1, the J gene TRBJ2-5; 10 bases line up with TRBD1. The CDR3 runs to 16 residues. V was pared by 9 bases and J by 5 bases, with 16 bases of the junction left unmatched. The germline gives CDR1 SGHRS, CDR2 YFSETQ. Based on the CDR3 plus reference TRBV5-1 and TRBJ2-5, the full variable domain is KAGVTQTPRYLIKTRGQQVTLSCSPISGHRSVSWYQQTPGQGLQFLFEYFSETQRNKGNFPGRFSGRQFSNSRSEMNVSTLELGDSALYLCATSTTGGTGVETQYFGPGTRLLVL.

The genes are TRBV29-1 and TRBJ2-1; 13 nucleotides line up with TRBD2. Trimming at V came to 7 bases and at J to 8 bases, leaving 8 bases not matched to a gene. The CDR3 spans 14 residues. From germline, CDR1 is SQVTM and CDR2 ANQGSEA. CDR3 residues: CSASGLAGADEQFF. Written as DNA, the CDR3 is TGCAGCGCCAGCGGACTAGCGGGAGCAGATGAGCAGTTCTTC.